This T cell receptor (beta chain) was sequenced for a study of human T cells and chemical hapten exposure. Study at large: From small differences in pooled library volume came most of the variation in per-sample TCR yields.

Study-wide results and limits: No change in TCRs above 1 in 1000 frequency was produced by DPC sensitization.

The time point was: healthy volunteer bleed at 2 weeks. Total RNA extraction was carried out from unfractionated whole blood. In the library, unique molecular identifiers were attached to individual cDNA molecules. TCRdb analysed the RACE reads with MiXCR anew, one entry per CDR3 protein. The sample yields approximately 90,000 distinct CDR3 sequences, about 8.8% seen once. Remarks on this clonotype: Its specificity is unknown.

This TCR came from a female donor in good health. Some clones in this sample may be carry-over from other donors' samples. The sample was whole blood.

The CDR3 region is CASSSTGGVAEAFF. The CDR3 DNA reads as TGTGCCAGCAGCTCTACAGGGGGGGTAGCTGAAGCTTTCTTT. The chain carries TRBV7-3 and TRBJ1-1, with 8 bases identical to TRBD1. The length of the CDR3 is 14 residues. CDR1 is SGHTA and CDR2 is FQGTGA in the germline V gene. J gave up 6 bases and V 4 bases, and 7 bases lay outside the gene matches.